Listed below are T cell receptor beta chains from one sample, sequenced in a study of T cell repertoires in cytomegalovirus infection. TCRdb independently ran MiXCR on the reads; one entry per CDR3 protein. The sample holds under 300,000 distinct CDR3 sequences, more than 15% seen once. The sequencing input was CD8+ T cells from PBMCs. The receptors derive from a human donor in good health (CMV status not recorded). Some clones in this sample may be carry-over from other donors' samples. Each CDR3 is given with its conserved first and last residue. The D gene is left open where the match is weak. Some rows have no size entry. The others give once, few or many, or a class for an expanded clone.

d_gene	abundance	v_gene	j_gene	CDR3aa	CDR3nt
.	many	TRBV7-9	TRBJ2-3	CASRWDSSTDTQYF	TGTGCCAGCAGATGGGACTCCAGCACAGATACGCAGTATTTT
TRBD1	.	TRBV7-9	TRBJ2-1	CASSLISVGQGNEQFF	TGTGCCAGCAGCTTAATTTCTGTGGGACAGGGAAATGAGCAGTTCTTC
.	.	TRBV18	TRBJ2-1	CASSPTDRAFYNEQFF	TGTGCCAGCTCACCCACCGACAGAGCCTTTTACAATGAGCAGTTCTTC
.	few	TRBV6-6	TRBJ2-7	CASSRTSLYSYEQYF	TGTGCCAGCAGTCGGACCTCCCTTTACTCCTACGAGCAGTACTTC
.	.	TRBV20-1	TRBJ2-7	CSATQEDSRPYEQYF	TGCAGTGCTACGCAGGAGGACTCACGCCCATACGAGCAGTACTTC
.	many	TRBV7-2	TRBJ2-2	CASSFYLDRPNTGELFF	TGTGCCAGCAGCTTTTACCTCGACAGGCCGAACACCGGGGAGCTGTTTTTT
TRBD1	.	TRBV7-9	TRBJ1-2	CASSLGDSNYGYTF	TGTGCCAGCAGCTTAGGGGACAGTAACTATGGCTACACCTTC
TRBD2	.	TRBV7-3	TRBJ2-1	CASSLTTSLITDEQFF	TGTGCCAGCAGCTTAACGACTAGCCTAATTACGGATGAGCAGTTCTTC
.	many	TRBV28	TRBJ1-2	CASSQPGQPYGYTF	TGTGCCAGCAGTCAACCCGGACAACCCTATGGCTACACCTTC
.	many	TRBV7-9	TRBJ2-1	CASSLALSPSNEQFF	TGTGCCAGCAGCTTAGCACTATCTCCCTCCAATGAGCAGTTCTTC
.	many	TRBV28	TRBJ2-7	CASSLVWDLTSSYEQYF	TGTGCCAGCAGTTTAGTGTGGGATTTAACCAGCTCCTACGAGCAGTACTTC
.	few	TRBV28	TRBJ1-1	CASCLRGNTEAFF	TGTGCCAGCTGCCTTCGGGGGAACACTGAAGCTTTCTTT
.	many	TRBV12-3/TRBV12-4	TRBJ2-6	CASSLSSGANVLTF	TGTGCCAGCAGTTTAAGCTCTGGGGCCAACGTCCTGACTTTC
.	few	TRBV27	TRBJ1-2	CASSLSPGWDGYTF	TGTGCCAGCAGTTTAAGTCCCGGGTGGGATGGCTACACCTTC
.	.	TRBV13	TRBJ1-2	CASSSRTVRRYGYTF	TGTGCCAGCAGCTCGAGGACAGTCCGCCGCTATGGCTACACCTTC
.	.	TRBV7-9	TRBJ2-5	CASSPRGETQYF	TGTGCCAGCAGCCCGCGCGGGGAGACCCAGTACTTC
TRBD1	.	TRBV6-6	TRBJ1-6	CASSPTGTGYNSPLHF	TGTGCCAGCAGTCCAACCGGGACAGGCTATAATTCACCCCTCCACTTT
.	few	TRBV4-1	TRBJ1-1	CASSQGVTPNTEAFF	TGCGCCAGCAGCCAAGGCGTCACCCCGAACACTGAAGCTTTCTTT
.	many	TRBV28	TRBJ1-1	CASYPGHFMNTEAFF	TGTGCCAGTTATCCGGGACACTTCATGAACACTGAAGCTTTCTTT
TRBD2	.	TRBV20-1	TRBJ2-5	CSADAGTSGVGETQYF	TGCAGTGCTGATGCCGGGACTAGCGGGGTGGGAGAGACCCAGTACTTC
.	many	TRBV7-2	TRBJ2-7	CASSLSAYEQYF	TGTGCCAGCAGCTTATCAGCCTACGAGCAGTACTTC
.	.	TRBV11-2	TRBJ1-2	CASSFTPDEGHPNYGYTF	TGTGCCAGCAGCTTTACACCAGACGAGGGACATCCGAACTATGGCTACACCTTC
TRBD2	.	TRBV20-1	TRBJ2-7	CSARDTRRGDHEQYF	TGCAGTGCTAGAGATACTCGCCGGGGGGACCACGAGCAGTACTTC
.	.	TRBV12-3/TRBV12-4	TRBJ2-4	CASSSTHSDLPGDIQYF	TGTGCCAGCAGTTCCACCCACTCGGACCTCCCCGGAGACATTCAGTACTTC
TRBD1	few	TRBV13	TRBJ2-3	CASSRTASRDRGQDTQYF	TGTGCCAGCAGCCGAACCGCCTCGAGGGACAGGGGGCAAGATACGCAGTATTTT
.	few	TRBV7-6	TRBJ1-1	CASSLVEGGNTEAFF	TGTGCCAGCAGCTTAGTGGAGGGGGGGAACACTGAAGCTTTCTTT
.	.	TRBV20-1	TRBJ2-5	CSAREEGTAPRETQYF	TGCAGTGCTAGAGAAGAGGGTACTGCCCCAAGAGAGACCCAGTACTTC